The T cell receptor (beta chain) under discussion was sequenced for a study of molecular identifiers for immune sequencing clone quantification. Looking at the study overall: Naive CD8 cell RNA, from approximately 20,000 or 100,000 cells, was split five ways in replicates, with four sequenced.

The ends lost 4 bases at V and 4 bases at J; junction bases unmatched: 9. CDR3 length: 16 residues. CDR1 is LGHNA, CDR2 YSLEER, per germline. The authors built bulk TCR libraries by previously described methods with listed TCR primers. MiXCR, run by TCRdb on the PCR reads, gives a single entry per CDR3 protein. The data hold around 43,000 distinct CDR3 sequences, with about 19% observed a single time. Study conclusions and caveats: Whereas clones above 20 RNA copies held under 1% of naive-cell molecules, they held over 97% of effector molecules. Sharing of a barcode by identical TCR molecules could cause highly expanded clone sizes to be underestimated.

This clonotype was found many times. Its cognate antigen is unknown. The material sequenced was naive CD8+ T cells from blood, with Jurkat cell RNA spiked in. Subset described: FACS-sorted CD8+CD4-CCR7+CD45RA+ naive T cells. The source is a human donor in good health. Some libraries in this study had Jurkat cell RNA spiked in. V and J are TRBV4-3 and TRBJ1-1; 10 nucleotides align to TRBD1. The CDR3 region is CASSPQTGGMGTEAFF. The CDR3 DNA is TGCGCCAGCAGCCCCCAGACAGGGGGCATGGGCACTGAAGCTTTCTTT.